Listed below are T cell receptor beta chains from one sample, sequenced in a study of human CD4 T cells and Enterobacteriaceae. The protocol was immunoSEQ multiplex PCR, while the TCRdb copy is restricted to in-frame clones and leaves out a portion. The data contain some 26,000 clones, roughly 80% of them singletons. The sample was memory CD4+ T cells from blood. These receptor sequences come from a human donor in good health. Both conserved end residues are part of each CDR3. Fields, in order: V gene, J gene, clone size, D gene, CDR3 DNA, CDR3 protein. A D gene is named only where the DNA matches it firmly. Size tells how often a clone was seen (once, few, many) or the class of an expanded clone, and some rows leave it out.

TRBV7-9	TRBJ2-1	once	TRBD1	TGTGCCAGCAGCTTACGAGGACAGGGGTACAATGAGCAGTTCTTC	CASSLRGQGYNEQFF
TRBV6-1	TRBJ1-2	NA	NA	TGTGCCAGCAGTGAACGGGGGGCAGGGCGCGGCTACACCTTC	CASSERGAGRGYTF
TRBV5-5	TRBJ1-5	NA	TRBD1	TGTGCCAGCAGCTTGGAGACAGGGACCAATCAGCCCCAGCATTTT	CASSLETGTNQPQHF
TRBV6-1	TRBJ2-6	NA	NA	TGTGCCAGCTACCTCGGCTCTGGGGCCAACGTCCTGACTTTC	CASYLGSGANVLTF
TRBV7-9	TRBJ1-1	few	NA	TGTGCCAGCAGCCAGGCGGGGGCAGTCACTGAAGCTTTCTTT	CASSQAGAVTEAFF
TRBV5-6	TRBJ2-7	NA	NA	TGTGCCAGCAGCTTATGGGGGGACGGTACCTACGAGCAGTACTTC	CASSLWGDGTYEQYF
TRBV18	TRBJ2-4	medium-sized	NA	TGTGCCAGCTCACCACCGGACGGAGTAGCCAAAAACATTCAGTACTTC	CASSPPDGVAKNIQYF
TRBV9	TRBJ1-4	NA	NA	TGTGCCAGCTCGCGGGCGATAGGCGAAAAACTGTTTTTT	CASSRAIGEKLFF
TRBV5-4	TRBJ1-6	NA	NA	TGTGCCAGCAGCTCATGGACAGTTAATTCACCCCTCCACTTT	CASSSWTVNSPLHF
TRBV28	TRBJ1-2	NA	NA	TGTGCCAGCAGTTTGGGGGCTGGAGGGGATGGCTACACCTTC	CASSLGAGGDGYTF
TRBV21-1	TRBJ2-1	NA	NA	TGTGCCATCCGCCCCCCCGGGACTAGCGGGGGGGATGAGCAGTTCTTC	CAIRPPGTSGGDEQFF
TRBV5-1	TRBJ1-4	NA	NA	TGCGCCAGCAGCTTGTTTGTAAGCGGGGAAAAACTGTTTTTT	CASSLFVSGEKLFF
TRBV5-4	TRBJ2-5	NA	TRBD1	TGTGCCAGCAGCCGTTCTCAGGGGGCAGGGGAGACCCAGTACTTC	CASSRSQGAGETQYF
TRBV5-5	TRBJ2-5	NA	NA	TGTGCCAGCAGCTTGAGTACGGAGACCCAGTACTTC	CASSLSTETQYF
TRBV12-5	TRBJ2-1	NA	NA	TGTGCTAGTGGTTTGGTCTCAGGCACCTACAATGAGCAGTTCTTC	CASGLVSGTYNEQFF
TRBV15	TRBJ2-4	NA	NA	TGTGCCACCAGCAGGGAACAGGCGGTCAAAAACATTCAGTACTTC	CATSREQAVKNIQYF
TRBV18	TRBJ2-3	NA	NA	TGTGCCGGCGGGACAGAGAGCACAGATACGCAGTATTTT	CAGGTESTDTQYF
TRBV9	TRBJ2-5	NA	NA	TGTGCCAGCAGCTCCAGGACGGTTAAGAGAGAGACCCAGTACTTC	CASSSRTVKRETQYF
TRBV5-1	TRBJ2-5	NA	NA	TGCGCCAGCAGCCAACGTACAGGGTCTAGAGAGACCCAGTACTTC	CASSQRTGSRETQYF
TRBV28	TRBJ2-5	NA	NA	TGTGCCAGCGGACCAGCAGGAGGAGGCGAGACCCAGTACTTC	CASGPAGGGETQYF
TRBV30	TRBJ1-4	NA	NA	TGTGCCTGGAGTGTAGTCCGACCTCCTTTTAATGAAAAACTGTTTTTT	CAWSVVRPPFNEKLFF
TRBV5-1	TRBJ2-4	NA	NA	TGCGCCAGCAGCTTGGATGTCTCAAACATTCAGTACTTC	CASSLDVSNIQYF
TRBV27	TRBJ1-1	NA	NA	TGTGCCAGCAGTTTATGGGCGAACACTGAAGCTTTCTTT	CASSLWANTEAFF
TRBV10-3	TRBJ2-1	NA	NA	TGTGCCACCCAAAACAACCTCAAGGAATACAATGAGCAGTTCTTC	CATQNNLKEYNEQFF
TRBV11-3	TRBJ1-1	NA	TRBD1	TGTGCCAGCAGCTCCAACAGGGGCGGGACTGAAGCTTTCTTT	CASSSNRGGTEAFF
TRBV30	TRBJ2-7	NA	NA	TGTGCCTGGAGCCGGATGACCGGGGCTACTTTGACCTACGAGCAGTACTTC	CAWSRMTGATLTYEQYF
TRBV28	TRBJ1-2	NA	TRBD1	TGTGCCAGCAGCCCTACGACAGGGGGCGGCTATGGCTACACCTTC	CASSPTTGGGYGYTF
TRBV6-6	TRBJ2-3	NA	NA	TGTGCCAGCAGTTACGGTGTCTCGACAGATACGCAGTATTTT	CASSYGVSTDTQYF
TRBV6-1	TRBJ2-7	NA	NA	TGTGCCAGCAGATTATCCGGGACACGGAAGTACGAGCAGTACTTC	CASRLSGTRKYEQYF
TRBV19	TRBJ2-3	NA	TRBD1	TGTGCCAGTAGTGCACCGGGACAGACCACAGGGGATACGCAGTATTTT	CASSAPGQTTGDTQYF
TRBV7-2	TRBJ2-2	NA	NA	TGTGCCAGCAGCACCGTCGCGAACACCGGGGAGCTGTTTTTT	CASSTVANTGELFF
TRBV7-9	TRBJ2-2	NA	NA	TGTGCCAGCAGCTTCCCGACAGGGAACACCGGGGAGCTGTTTTTT	CASSFPTGNTGELFF
TRBV7-9	TRBJ1-4	once	TRBD1	TGTGCCAGCAGCCCAGGACAGGGAGTTAATGAAAAACTGTTTTTT	CASSPGQGVNEKLFF
TRBV5-4	TRBJ1-1	NA	NA	TGTGCCAGCAGCTTGGATGAGGGCAGTGAAGCTTTCTTT	CASSLDEGSEAFF
TRBV6-5	TRBJ2-5	NA	TRBD2	TGTGCCAGCAGTTTACGACTAGCGGGGGGGGCAGAGACCCAGTACTTC	CASSLRLAGGAETQYF
TRBV27	TRBJ2-7	NA	TRBD2	TGTGCCAGCAGTAAACAAGGGACTAGCGGGAGGCACTCCTACGAGCAGTACTTC	CASSKQGTSGRHSYEQYF
TRBV19	TRBJ1-2	NA	TRBD1	TGTGCCAGTAGTAACAGACAGGGTGGCTACACCTTC	CASSNRQGGYTF
TRBV6-6	TRBJ2-7	NA	NA	TGTGCCAGCAGTTTTCAGGACGTAGGCCACTACGAGCAGTACTTC	CASSFQDVGHYEQYF
TRBV7-8	TRBJ2-7	NA	NA	TGTGCCAGCAGCTTTAGAGGAAAAGACGGAGCCTACGAGCAGTACTTC	CASSFRGKDGAYEQYF
TRBV7-8	TRBJ1-3	NA	NA	TGTGCCAGCAGCTTTGGCGAGGGGCACACCATATATTTT	CASSFGEGHTIYF
TRBV18	TRBJ1-5	NA	NA	TGTGCCAGCTCACACAGGGACTTCTTTAGCAATCAGCCCCAGCATTTT	CASSHRDFFSNQPQHF
TRBV2	TRBJ1-5	NA	NA	TGTGCCAGCAGTGAAAGGGTCGGATTGCAGCCCCAGCATTTT	CASSERVGLQPQHF
TRBV5-1	TRBJ2-1	NA	NA	TGCGCCAGCCAACAGACAGTGAGCTCCTACAATGAGCAGTTCTTC	CASQQTVSSYNEQFF
TRBV18	TRBJ2-1	once	TRBD2	TGTGCCAGCTCATTTACCGGGACTAGCGGGAGTAACAATGAGCAGTTCTTC	CASSFTGTSGSNNEQFF
TRBV7-2	TRBJ2-7	NA	TRBD1	TGTGCCAGCAGGCGCGCCGGACAGGGCTACTACGAGCAGTACTTC	CASRRAGQGYYEQYF
TRBV29-1	TRBJ2-5	few	TRBD2	TGCAGCGTTGAAGACAGTGTTCTAGCGGGAGGCGAGACCCAGTACTTC	CSVEDSVLAGGETQYF
TRBV5-5	TRBJ1-1	once	TRBD1	TGTGCCAGCAGCCTGAGACAGGGAGGCACTGAAGCTTTCTTT	CASSLRQGGTEAFF
TRBV7-2	TRBJ1-2	NA	TRBD1	TGTGCCAGCAGCGGCGGGACAGGCCCTTCTAACTATGGCTACACCTTC	CASSGGTGPSNYGYTF
TRBV5-6	TRBJ1-2	NA	TRBD1	TGTGCCAGCAGCTCCACAGGGGGGAACTATGGCTACACCTTC	CASSSTGGNYGYTF
TRBV10-1	TRBJ2-7	once	TRBD2	TGCGCCAGCACCTCCGGGACTAGCGGCGCCTACGAGCAGTACTTC	CASTSGTSGAYEQYF
TRBV29-1	TRBJ1-1	NA	NA	TGCAGCGCTTCGGACGGAAGGAGGACTGAAGCTTTCTTT	CSASDGRRTEAFF
TRBV28	TRBJ2-2	NA	NA	TGTGCCAGCAGTAACCCGTGGGGGGAGCTGTTTTTT	CASSNPWGELFF
TRBV5-1	TRBJ2-3	NA	TRBD1	TGCGCCAGCAGCCGGGACAGGGGGACAGATACGCAGTATTTT	CASSRDRGTDTQYF
TRBV5-1	TRBJ1-1	NA	NA	TGCGCCAGCAGCCCCGCTCTGCGGGGAGGGTTGAACACTGAAGCTTTCTTT	CASSPALRGGLNTEAFF
TRBV27	TRBJ2-7	NA	NA	TGTGCCAGCAGTCGACAGAGGGGGGGTACCTACGAGCAGTACTTC	CASSRQRGGTYEQYF
TRBV6-1	TRBJ2-7	NA	NA	TGTGCCAGCAGCGTAACCGGGACATTAACCTACGAGCAGTACTTC	CASSVTGTLTYEQYF
TRBV28	TRBJ2-2	NA	TRBD1	TGTGCCAGCAGTTTAAGACAGGGAGCCTTCCGGGAGCTGTTTTTT	CASSLRQGAFRELFF